The sequence of this T cell receptor beta chain was determined in a study of blood T cells in healthy people across ages. The second PCR ran 7 to 11 cycles with a sample-barcoded 5' primer and J-beta primers. MiXCR was run by TCRdb on the 5' RACE reads, yielding one entry per CDR3 protein. The sample consists of roughly 2 million distinct CDR3 sequences, just under 50% of them appearing once. The sample taken for sequencing was blood. The receptor comes from a middle-aged woman in good health.

CDR3 DNA: TGTGCCATCAGTGTGGCGGGGGTTATAGATGAGCAGTACTTC. Residues: CAISVAGVIDEQYF. The genes are TRBV10-3 and TRBJ2-5; TRBD2 matches at 7 bases. V lost 4 bases and J lost 11; bases outside the gene matches: 13. CDR1 and CDR2 from the germline V gene are ENHRY and SYGVKD. This CDR3 region has 14 residues.